Listed here are 7 T cell receptor beta chains from one sample, sequenced in a study of cytomegalovirus exposure and HLA in healthy donors. The primer mix had 60 Vbeta and 13 Jbeta primers. The repertoire was sequenced with immunoSEQ multiplex PCR; TCRdb's copy has only in-frame clones and lacks some. The table records roughly 110,000 clones, about 77% of them present only once. The sample was PBMCs. Every receptor here comes from a woman aged 25 to 39 in good health and CMV-seropositive.

The chain has TRBV7-3 and TRBJ1-2, with 7 bases fitting TRBD1. This CDR3 is built from 15 residues. With V trimmed by 5 bases and J by 1 base, 7 bases remained unmatched. CDR1 and CDR2 from the germline V gene are SGHTA and FQGTGA. This chain's CDR3 is CASSPGGTDNYGYTF. CDR3 in DNA: TGTGCCAGCAGCCCAGGGGGGACAGATAACTATGGCTACACCTTC. The full variable domain, its missing parts supplied by reference TRBV7-3 and TRBJ1-2, is GAGVSQTPSNKVTEKGKYVELRCDPISGHTALYWYRQSLGQGPEFLIYFQGTGAADDSGLPNDRFFAVRPEGSVSTLKIQRTERGDSAVYLCASSPGGTDNYGYTFGSGTRLTVV.

The V gene is TRBV6-6, the J gene TRBJ2-7; 10 bases map to TRBD2. V trimming: 5 bases; J trimming: 4 bases; junction bases outside the gene matches: 11. The CDR3 has 16 amino acids. Germline CDR1 and CDR2: MNHNY and SVGAGI (reference sequence). CDR3 in amino acids: CASSIPTSGLAYEQYF. For the CDR3, the DNA is TGTGCCAGCAGTATACCGACTAGCGGGTTGGCTTACGAGCAGTACTTC.

This rearrangement joins TRBV11-3 to TRBJ2-5; 9 nucleotides match TRBD1. This CDR3 is built from 15 residues. J was trimmed by 2 bases and V by 6 bases; bases with no gene match: 7. Germline V CDR1 and CDR2: SGHNT, YENEEA. The CDR3 here is CASRTGQGRQETQYF. As DNA, the CDR3 is TGTGCCAGCAGGACTGGACAGGGGAGGCAAGAGACCCAGTACTTC.

The chain recombines TRBV5-6 with TRBJ1-2; 7 bases line up with TRBD1. V dropped 2 bases and J dropped 6; count of bases not matched to a gene: 1. This CDR3 contains 12 residues. The germline V gene encodes CDR1 SGHDT and CDR2 YYEEEE. CDR3: CASSFTGDGYTF. CDR3 nucleotides: TGTGCCAGCAGCTTTACAGGGGATGGCTACACCTTC.

This sequence joins TRBV4-1 and TRBJ1-1, with 7 bases that match TRBD1. The CDR3 totals 14 residues. Losses at the gene ends were 3 bases for V and 6 bases for J; bases not matched to a gene: 7. In germline, CDR1 is MGHRA, CDR2 YSYEKL. For the CDR3, the DNA is TGCGCCAGCAGCCATCAGGGGGGCGTCTCTGAAGCTTTCTTT. Residues: CASSHQGGVSEAFF.

The V call is TRBV29-1, the J call TRBJ2-1; 10 bases are a match to TRBD1. The germline CDR1 and CDR2 sequences are SQVTM and ANQGSEA. Unmatched junction bases numbered 4, after V lost 1 base and J lost 4 bases. The CDR3 runs to 15 residues. The CDR3 here is CSVEGQGAWYNEQFF. CDR3 coding DNA: TGCAGCGTTGAAGGACAGGGGGCATGGTACAATGAGCAGTTCTTC.

The CDR3 nucleotides are TGTGCCAGCAGACCAGAAGAGACCCAGTACTTC. This sequence encodes CASRPEETQYF. The J gene is TRBJ2-5, the V gene TRBV6-1; D is unclear. The CDR3 length is 11 residues. Deletions cut 6 bases from V and 3 bases from J, with 5 bases between. Germline V gene data show CDR1 as MNHNS and CDR2 as SASEGT.